This T cell receptor beta chain was sequenced during a study of T cells in Graves' hyperthyroidism and ophthalmopathy. RNA transcripts yielded amplified TCR beta CDR3 regions. An initial round of RT-PCR targeting the TCR CDR3 relied on the HTBI primer set. TCRdb itself ran the multiplex PCR reads through MiXCR, one entry per CDR3 protein. This sample has around 56,000 distinct CDR3 sequences, with 53% found just once. V was shortened by 5 bases and J by 2 bases, with 17 bases between the two germline ends. CDR3 size: 16 residues. CDR1 LNHDA and CDR2 SQIVND come from the germline V gene (reference sequence).

Sequencing input: blood. The chain employs TRBV19 and TRBJ2-3; D gene uncertain. This sequence was found in a woman aged 55-75 years with Graves' ophthalmopathy. Here the CDR3 DNA reads TGTGCCAGTAGTCTAACGGGTGGGGTCCACACAGATACGCAGTATTTT. This codes for CASSLTGGVHTDTQYF.